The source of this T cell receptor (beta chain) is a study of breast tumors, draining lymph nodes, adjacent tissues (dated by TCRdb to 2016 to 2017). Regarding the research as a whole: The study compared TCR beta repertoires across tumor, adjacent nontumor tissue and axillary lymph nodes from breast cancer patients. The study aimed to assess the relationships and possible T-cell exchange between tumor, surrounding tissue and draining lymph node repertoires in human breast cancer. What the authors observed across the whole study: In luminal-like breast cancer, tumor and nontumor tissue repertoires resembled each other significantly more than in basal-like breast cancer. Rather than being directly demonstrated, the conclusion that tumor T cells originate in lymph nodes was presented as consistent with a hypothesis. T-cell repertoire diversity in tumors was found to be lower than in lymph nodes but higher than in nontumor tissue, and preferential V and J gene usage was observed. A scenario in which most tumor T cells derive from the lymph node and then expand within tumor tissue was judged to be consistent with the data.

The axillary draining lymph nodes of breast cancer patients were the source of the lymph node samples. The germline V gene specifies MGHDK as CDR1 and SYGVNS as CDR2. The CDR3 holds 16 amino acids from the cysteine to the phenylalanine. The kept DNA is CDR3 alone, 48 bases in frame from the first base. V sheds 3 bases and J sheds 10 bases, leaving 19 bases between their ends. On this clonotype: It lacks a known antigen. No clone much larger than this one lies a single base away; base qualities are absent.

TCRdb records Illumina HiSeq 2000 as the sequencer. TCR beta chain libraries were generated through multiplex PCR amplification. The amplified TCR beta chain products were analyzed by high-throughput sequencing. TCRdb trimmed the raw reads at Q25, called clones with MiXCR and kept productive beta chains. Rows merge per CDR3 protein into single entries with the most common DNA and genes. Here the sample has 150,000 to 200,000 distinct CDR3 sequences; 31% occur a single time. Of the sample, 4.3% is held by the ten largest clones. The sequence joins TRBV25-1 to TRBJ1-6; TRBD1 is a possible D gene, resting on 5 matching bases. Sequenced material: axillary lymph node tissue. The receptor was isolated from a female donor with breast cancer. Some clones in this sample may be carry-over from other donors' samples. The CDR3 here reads CASSDGTGLGRSPLHF. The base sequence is TGTGCCAGCAGTGACGGGACGGGCTTAGGGAGGTCACCCCTCCACTTT.